This T cell receptor beta chain was retrieved from a study of T cell changes during pregnancy in multiple sclerosis. Here immunoSEQ multiplex PCR was the method, and the copy in TCRdb shows in-frame clones only, minus some. The table shows over 55,000 clones, with roughly 90% occurring only once. V gave up 1 base and J gave up 5 bases, with 12 bases separating them. This CDR3 has 14 amino acids. The clonotype originates from a female donor in good health, enrolled as a control in a pregnancy study. The chain links TRBV23-1 to TRBJ2-7; the D gene is possibly TRBD2 (7 bases). TRBV23-1 is classed as an ORF, of uncertain function. Sample: peripheral blood, taken after pregnancy. In DNA, the CDR3 is TGCGCCAGCAGTCAATTAAGGGGGGGCCACGAGCAGTACTTC. Protein: CASSQLRGGHEQYF.